The rows below give T cell receptor beta chains drawn from one sample of a study of patients and donors after allogeneic stem cell transplantation. TCRdb re-derived calls from the RT-PCR reads in MiXCR, one entry per CDR3 protein. Among approximately 140,000 distinct CDR3 sequences listed, about two fifths were seen once. The sample comprised blood, either unsorted or a sorted T cell fraction (not recorded which). These receptors originate from a human donor who was either an allogeneic HSCT recipient or a stem cell or donor lymphocyte infusion donor (not recorded which). It is not recorded whose cells these are; they may come from a transplant donor. Both conserved end residues are part of each CDR3. The order of the fields is V gene, clone size, D gene, J gene, CDR3 protein, CDR3 DNA. D genes are given only for firm matches. Clone size is given for some rows only: seen once, a few or many times, or a class if the clone is expanded.

TRBV4-2	-	TRBD1	TRBJ2-7	CASSWDRAYEQYF	TGTGCCAGCAGCTGGGACAGGGCCTACGAGCAGTACTTC
TRBV16	-	TRBD1	TRBJ1-1	CASSPWDRGDTEAFF	TGTGCCAGCAGCCCCTGGGACAGGGGGGACACTGAAGCTTTCTTT
TRBV20-1	few	-	TRBJ1-2	CSAALGYGYTF	TGCAGTGCTGCACTCGGCTATGGCTACACCTTC
TRBV7-3	-	TRBD1	TRBJ2-2	CASGTGVNTGELFF	TGTGCCTCCGGGACAGGCGTGAACACCGGGGAGCTGTTTTTT
TRBV6-2/TRBV6-3	few	-	TRBJ2-2	CASSLLSGELFF	TGTGCCAGCAGCCTTCTATCCGGGGAGCTGTTTTTT
TRBV6-1	-	TRBD2	TRBJ2-5	CASSLTSGYQETQYF	TGTGCCAGCAGCCTGACTAGCGGGTATCAAGAGACCCAGTACTTC
TRBV6-2/TRBV6-3	-	-	TRBJ1-2	CASSYPGLNYGYTF	TGTGCCAGCAGTTACCCAGGACTGAACTATGGCTACACCTTC
TRBV6-6	few	-	TRBJ1-3	CASSSTEPGGNTIYF	TGTGCCAGCAGTTCTACTGAACCGGGGGGAAACACCATATATTTT
TRBV28	-	-	TRBJ2-5	CASIPLGRQETQYF	TGTGCCAGCATACCACTAGGGAGGCAAGAGACCCAGTACTTC
TRBV20-1	-	TRBD1	TRBJ2-4	CSAIDRGSHIQYF	TGCAGTGCTATTGACAGGGGGTCACACATTCAGTACTTC
TRBV4-3	-	-	TRBJ1-2	CASSQDYPGPNYGYTF	TGCGCCAGCAGCCAAGATTACCCGGGGCCTAACTATGGCTACACCTTC
TRBV7-2	-	TRBD1	TRBJ1-2	CASRTGGSGYGYTF	TGTGCCAGCAGAACAGGGGGCTCGGGCTATGGCTACACCTTC
TRBV7-2	-	-	TRBJ2-1	CASSHLSPARANEQFF	TGTGCCAGCAGCCATCTAAGTCCTGCTAGGGCTAATGAGCAGTTCTTC
TRBV5-1	many	-	TRBJ1-2	CASSSKTAESYGYTF	TGCGCCAGCAGCTCCAAGACAGCGGAGAGCTATGGCTACACCTTC
TRBV12-3/TRBV12-4	-	-	TRBJ2-7	CASSPFSYEQYF	TGTGCCAGCAGTCCGTTTTCTTACGAGCAGTACTTC
TRBV9	-	TRBD2	TRBJ2-1	CASSETSRANEQFF	TGTGCCAGCAGCGAGACTAGCCGGGCCAATGAGCAGTTCTTC
TRBV6-5	-	TRBD1	TRBJ1-1	CASSSRGQAFF	TGTGCCAGCAGTTCTAGGGGGCAAGCTTTCTTT
TRBV6-6	-	TRBD2	TRBJ2-1	CASSYPAGGPREQFF	TGTGCCAGCAGTTACCCCGCGGGGGGGCCTAGGGAGCAGTTCTTC
TRBV12-3/TRBV12-4	-	-	TRBJ1-3	CASSPGVGGNTIYF	TGTGCCAGCAGTCCGGGTGTTGGTGGAAACACCATATATTTT
TRBV29-1	once	TRBD1	TRBJ1-2	CSMWTGGGEGYTF	TGCAGCATGTGGACAGGGGGCGGAGAAGGCTACACCTTC
TRBV6-6	-	TRBD1	TRBJ1-5	CTSSYRGPFEPQHF	TGTACCAGCAGTTACAGGGGCCCGTTTGAGCCCCAGCATTTT
TRBV5-1	once	TRBD2	TRBJ2-5	CASSRSGGETQYF	TGCGCCAGCAGCCGATCGGGAGGAGAGACCCAGTACTTC
TRBV28	-	-	TRBJ1-1	CASSLHRPGTEAFF	TGTGCCAGCAGTCTACACCGGCCTGGTACTGAAGCTTTCTTT
TRBV27	-	-	TRBJ1-1	CASSTKIGGIPYSTEAFF	TGTGCCAGCAGCACTAAAATAGGAGGGATCCCCTATAGCACTGAAGCTTTCTTT
TRBV28	-	-	TRBJ1-5	CASSFRAGSQPQHF	TGTGCCAGCAGTTTCAGGGCGGGCAGTCAGCCCCAGCATTTT
TRBV3-1	-	-	TRBJ1-5	CASSQGRKSQPQHF	TGTGCCAGCAGCCAAGGCAGGAAATCTCAGCCCCAGCATTTT
TRBV27	-	-	TRBJ1-2	CASRTQPGHGYTF	TGTGCCAGCAGGACCCAGCCTGGCCATGGCTACACCTTC
TRBV24-1	-	TRBD2	TRBJ2-2	CATSRRGGGELFF	TGTGCCACCAGTCGGCGGGGGGGCGGGGAGCTGTTTTTT
TRBV11-2	-	TRBD1	TRBJ1-3	CASSSDRAGNTIYF	TGTGCCAGCAGCAGTGACAGGGCTGGAAACACCATATATTTT
TRBV7-9	-	TRBD1	TRBJ1-2	CASSFRQGAHGYTF	TGTGCCAGCAGCTTCCGACAGGGGGCTCATGGCTACACCTTC
TRBV5-1	-	-	TRBJ1-2	CASSLNPTGLYGYTF	TGCGCCAGCAGCTTGAACCCGACAGGACTCTATGGCTACACCTTC
TRBV4-1	-	-	TRBJ1-5	CASSQEGRVAQHF	TGCGCCAGCAGCCAAGAAGGGAGAGTAGCCCAGCATTTT
TRBV10-3	many	-	TRBJ1-2	CAISAGPPDGYTF	TGTGCCATCAGTGCAGGGCCCCCCGATGGCTACACCTTC
TRBV9	many	-	TRBJ1-1	CASSVAPGGRANTEAFF	TGTGCCAGCAGCGTAGCGCCCGGGGGCAGGGCCAACACTGAAGCTTTCTTT
TRBV9	few	-	TRBJ1-1	CASSVAGMNTEAFF	TGTGCCAGCAGCGTAGCGGGGATGAACACTGAAGCTTTCTTT
TRBV29-1	-	-	TRBJ1-6	CSVAGNNSPLHF	TGCAGCGTTGCCGGGAATAATTCACCCCTCCACTTT
TRBV20-1	-	-	TRBJ2-7	CSASGGVYEQYF	TGCAGTGCTAGTGGGGGCGTATACGAGCAGTACTTC
TRBV4-3	few	-	TRBJ1-6	CASSQDGAGNSPLHF	TGCGCCAGCAGCCAAGACGGGGCGGGGAATTCACCCCTCCACTTT
TRBV7-9	-	-	TRBJ2-7	CASSGRRYSYEQYF	TGTGCCAGCAGCGGTAGAAGGTATTCCTACGAGCAGTACTTC
TRBV27	few	-	TRBJ1-2	CASSSPSYGYTF	TGTGCCAGCAGTTCCCCCTCATATGGCTACACCTTC
TRBV6-6	-	TRBD2	TRBJ2-1	CASSLGLAGGQNEQFF	TGTGCCAGCAGTTTGGGACTAGCGGGGGGCCAAAATGAGCAGTTCTTC
TRBV10-3	-	-	TRBJ1-5	CAISGRGGNQPQHF	TGTGCCATCAGTGGCCGAGGGGGCAATCAGCCCCAGCATTTT
TRBV20-1	few	TRBD2	TRBJ2-3	CSASGGVGADTQYF	TGCAGTGCTAGCGGGGGGGTTGGGGCAGATACGCAGTATTTT
TRBV4-3	-	-	TRBJ1-4	CASSPGGVRNYEKLFF	TGCGCCAGCAGCCCCGGGGGCGTTCGGAACTATGAAAAACTGTTTTTT
TRBV20-1	-	-	TRBJ1-1	CSARGTLISRAFF	TGCAGTGCTAGAGGGACATTAATCTCTCGGGCTTTCTTT
TRBV11-1	many	-	TRBJ1-1	CASSPRQGGPNTEAFF	TGTGCCAGCAGCCCACGGCAGGGTGGACCGAACACTGAAGCTTTCTTT
TRBV7-8	-	-	TRBJ1-1	CASSLQTENTEAFF	TGTGCCAGCAGCCTACAGACGGAGAACACTGAAGCTTTCTTT
TRBV24-1	-	-	TRBJ1-1	CATSDSLLTEAFF	TGTGCCACCAGTGATTCCCTCTTGACTGAAGCTTTCTTT
TRBV4-1	few	-	TRBJ1-4	CASSPLGQSGTNEKLFF	TGCGCCAGCAGCCCACTCGGACAGAGCGGTACAAATGAAAAACTGTTTTTT
TRBV9	-	-	TRBJ1-2	CASRRQDGYTF	TGTGCCAGCAGGAGACAAGATGGCTACACCTTC
TRBV9	many	-	TRBJ1-2	CASSSSSGGGYGYTF	TGTGCCAGCAGCTCCAGCAGTGGGGGTGGATATGGCTACACCTTC